The 13 T cell receptor beta chains given below trace back to one sample, sequenced in a study of blood T cell repertoires in COVID-19. This table comes from immunoSEQ multiplex PCR, and its TCRdb copy is limited to in-frame clones, with some not included. The table includes approximately 200,000 clones, 82% detected once. Source material: PBMCs or T cells enriched from blood (not recorded which). These receptors were taken from a man aged 35-49 years who had recovered from COVID-19.

This clone came up once. V is TRBV27 and J is TRBJ1-2; TRBD1 aligns across 9 bases. Germline CDR1 MNHEY, CDR2 SMNVEV (reference sequence). This CDR3 is built from 15 residues. J gave up 4 bases and V 3 bases, and 6 bases lay outside the gene matches. The CDR3 reads CASSLLGQGRYGYTF. CDR3 coding DNA: TGTGCCAGCAGTTTGCTCGGACAGGGGCGCTATGGCTACACCTTC.

Ten or more counts support this clone. The chain combines TRBV4-3 with TRBJ1-2, with no clear D. Looked up from germline, CDR1 is LGHNA and CDR2 is YSLEER. The CDR3 contains 13 residues. Deletions cut 0 bases from V and 1 base from J, with 3 bases between. CDR3 protein: CASSQDNNYGYTF. The CDR3 DNA follows: TGCGCCAGCAGCCAAGACAATAACTATGGCTACACCTTC.

The V and J genes are TRBV19 and TRBJ1-6; D may be TRBD1 (6 bases). The CDR3 length is 18 residues. V was pared by 0 bases and J by 10 bases, with 22 bases between. Germline values: CDR1 LNHDA, CDR2 SQIVND (reference sequence). The CDR3 coding sequence is TGTGCCAGTAGTATAGATCGGCAGGGGAAACGACCGGGATCACCCCTCCACTTT. Protein product: CASSIDRQGKRPGSPLHF.

The sample holds a few counts of this clone. The rearrangement uses TRBV4-1 and TRBJ2-7; 9 bases align to TRBD2. Germline V CDR1 and CDR2: MGHRA, YSYEKL. The V segment lost 2 bases and the J segment 3 bases; nucleotides outside the gene matches: 2. This CDR3 comprises 14 residues. The chain's CDR3 is CASSQIAGDYEQYF. The CDR3, as DNA: TGCGCCAGCAGCCAAATAGCGGGAGACTACGAGCAGTACTTC.

The chain carries TRBV5-1 and TRBJ1-2; maybe TRBD1 (5 bases). V was trimmed by 0 bases and J by 6 bases, leaving 12 bases between them. The CDR3 is 14 residues long. Per the germline V gene, CDR1 is SGHRS and CDR2 is YFSETQ. The CDR3 DNA reads as TGCGCCAGCAGCTTGGCCACAGGCATCCATGGCTACACCTTC. Translating gives CASSLATGIHGYTF.

The J gene is TRBJ1-5, the V gene TRBV6-2 or TRBV6-3; 8 bases match TRBD1. Germline values: CDR1 MNHEY, CDR2 SVGEGT. This CDR3 is built from 14 residues. The junction had 5 bases not matched to a gene; V was cut back by 5 bases and J by 5 bases. This CDR3 reads CASSPRQGYQPQHF. CDR3 nucleotides: TGTGCCAGCAGTCCCCGACAGGGGTATCAGCCCCAGCATTTT.

The rearrangement joins TRBV5-1 to TRBJ1-3; TRBD1 aligns across 8 bases. Germline V lookup: CDR1 SGHRS, CDR2 YFSETQ. Unmatched junction bases numbered 3, after V lost 4 bases and J lost 0 bases. The CDR3 extends over 15 amino acids. CDR3 sequence (DNA): TGCGCCAGCAGCCCTGACAGGGGCTCTGGAAACACCATATATTTT. It specifies CASSPDRGSGNTIYF.

V usage is TRBV4-3 and J usage is TRBJ2-5; 8 nucleotides align to TRBD2. After removal of 3 bases from V and 2 bases from J, the junction contained 8 bases not matched to a gene. CDR3 length equals 16 residues. Germline V gene lookup returns CDR1 LGHNA and CDR2 YSLEER. CDR3 sequence: CASSQSSGKPQETQYF. CDR3 sequence (DNA): TGCGCCAGCAGCCAGAGTAGCGGGAAACCACAAGAGACCCAGTACTTC.

For the CDR3, the DNA is TGTGCCAGCAGTTCACCAGGGCTGGGTGAAAAACTGTTTTTT. It is translated as CASSSPGLGEKLFF. The chain combines TRBV27 with TRBJ1-4; TRBD1 is a possible D gene (5 bases). The CDR3 is made up of 14 amino acids. Germline CDR1 and CDR2: MNHEY and SMNVEV (reference sequence). V was cut by 4 bases and J by 7 bases, with 13 bases left in between.

The chain joins TRBV29-1 to TRBJ1-3; 7 nucleotides line up with TRBD1. Germline assignment: CDR1 SQVTM and CDR2 ANQGSEA. CDR3 length equals 13 residues. Trimming at V came to 6 bases and at J to 8 bases, leaving 10 bases not matched to a gene. CDR3 residues: CSVFHDRADTIYF. CDR3 bases: TGCAGCGTATTCCATGACAGGGCTGACACCATATATTTT. The variable domain in full, with the rest retrieved from reference TRBV29-1 and TRBJ1-3, is SAVISQKPSRDICQRGTSLTIQCQVDSQVTMMFWYRQQPGQSLTLIATANQGSEATYESGFVIDKFPISRPNLTFSTLTVSNMSPEDSSIYLCSVFHDRADTIYFGEGSWLTVV.

The rearrangement joins TRBV27 to TRBJ1-5, with D possibly being TRBD1 (6 bases). CDR1 and CDR2 from the germline V gene are MNHEY and SMNVEV (reference sequence). The V and J ends lost 2 bases and 0 bases respectively, with 11 bases between them. This CDR3 comprises 16 residues. In DNA form, the CDR3 reads TGTGCCAGCAGTTTACAGGGGACATTTAGCAATCAGCCCCAGCATTTT. It encodes CASSLQGTFSNQPQHF.

The chain joins TRBV15 to TRBJ2-7; D ambiguous. Germline values: CDR1 LNHNV, CDR2 YYDKDF (reference sequence). Trimming removed 3 bases from V and 5 bases from J, with 8 bases in between. The CDR3 runs to 12 residues. CDR3 in DNA: TGTGCCACCAGCAGGCCCCGGGACGAGCAGTACTTC. Translation gives CATSRPRDEQYF.

The gene calls are TRBV5-1 and TRBJ2-1; TRBD1 is a possible D gene (5 bases). The germline CDR1 and CDR2 sequences are SGHRS and YFSETQ. Deletions cut 4 bases from V and 4 bases from J, with 9 bases between. The CDR3 contains 13 residues. The CDR3 sequence is CASSQGTYNEQFF. The CDR3 DNA reads as TGCGCCAGCAGCCAGGGCACGTACAATGAGCAGTTCTTC.